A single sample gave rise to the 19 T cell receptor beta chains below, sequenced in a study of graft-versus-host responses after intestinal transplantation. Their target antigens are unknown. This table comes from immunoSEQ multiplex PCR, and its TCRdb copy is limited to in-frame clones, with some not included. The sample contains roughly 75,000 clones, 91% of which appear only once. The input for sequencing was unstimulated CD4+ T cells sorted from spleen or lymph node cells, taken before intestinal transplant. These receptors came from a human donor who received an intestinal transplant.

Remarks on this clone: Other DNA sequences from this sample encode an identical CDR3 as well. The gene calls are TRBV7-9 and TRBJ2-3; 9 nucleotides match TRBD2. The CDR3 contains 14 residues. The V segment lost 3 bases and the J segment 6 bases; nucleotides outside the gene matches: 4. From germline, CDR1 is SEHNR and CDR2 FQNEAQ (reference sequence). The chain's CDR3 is CASSLGGGADTQYF. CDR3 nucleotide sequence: TGTGCCAGCAGCTTGGGCGGGGGGGCGGATACGCAGTATTTT.

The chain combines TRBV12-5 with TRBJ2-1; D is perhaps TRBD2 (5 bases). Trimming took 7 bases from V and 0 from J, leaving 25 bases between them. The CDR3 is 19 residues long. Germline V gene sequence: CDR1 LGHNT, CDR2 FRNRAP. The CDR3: CASVTTSGVDPSSYNEQFF. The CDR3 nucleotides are TGTGCTAGTGTTACCACATCCGGGGTTGATCCCAGCTCCTACAATGAGCAGTTCTTC.

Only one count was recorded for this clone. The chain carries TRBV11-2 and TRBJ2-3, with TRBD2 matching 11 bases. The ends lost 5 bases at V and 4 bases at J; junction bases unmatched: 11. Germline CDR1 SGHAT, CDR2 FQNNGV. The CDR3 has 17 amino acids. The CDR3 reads CASSNIPLAGGADTQYF. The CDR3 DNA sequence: TGTGCCAGCAGCAACATACCTCTAGCGGGGGGCGCAGATACGCAGTATTTT.

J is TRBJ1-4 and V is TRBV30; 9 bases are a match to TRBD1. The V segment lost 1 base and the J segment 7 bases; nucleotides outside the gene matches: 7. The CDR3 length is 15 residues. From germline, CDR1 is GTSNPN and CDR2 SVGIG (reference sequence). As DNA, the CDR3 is TGTGCCTGGAGTGGGGGACAGGGCGTGCGTGAAAAACTGTTTTTT. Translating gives CAWSGGQGVREKLFF.

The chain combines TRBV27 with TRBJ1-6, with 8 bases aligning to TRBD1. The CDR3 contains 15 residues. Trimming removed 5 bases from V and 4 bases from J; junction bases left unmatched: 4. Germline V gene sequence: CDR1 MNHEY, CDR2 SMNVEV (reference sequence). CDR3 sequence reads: CASSLGTGYNSPLHF. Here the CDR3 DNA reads TGTGCCAGCAGTCTCGGGACAGGTTATAATTCACCCCTCCACTTT.

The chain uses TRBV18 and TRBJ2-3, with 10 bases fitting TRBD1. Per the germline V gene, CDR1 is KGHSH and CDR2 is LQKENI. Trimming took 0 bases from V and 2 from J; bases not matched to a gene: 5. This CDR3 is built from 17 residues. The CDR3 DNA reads TGTGCCAGCTCACCACCGGACAGGGGGTTTTCCACAGATACGCAGTATTTT. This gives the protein CASSPPDRGFSTDTQYF.

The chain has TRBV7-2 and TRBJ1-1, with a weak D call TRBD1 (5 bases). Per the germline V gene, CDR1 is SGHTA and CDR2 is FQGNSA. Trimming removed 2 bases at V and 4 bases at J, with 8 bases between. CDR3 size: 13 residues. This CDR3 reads CASSLSGGTEAFF. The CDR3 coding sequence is TGTGCCAGCAGCTTATCCGGGGGCACTGAAGCTTTCTTT.

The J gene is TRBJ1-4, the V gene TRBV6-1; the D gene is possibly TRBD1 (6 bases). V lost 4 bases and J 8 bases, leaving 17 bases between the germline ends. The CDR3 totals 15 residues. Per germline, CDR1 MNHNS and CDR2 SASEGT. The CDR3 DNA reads TGTGCCAGCAGTGCTCTGGGACACCTGGGGGAAAAACTGTTTTTT. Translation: CASSALGHLGEKLFF.

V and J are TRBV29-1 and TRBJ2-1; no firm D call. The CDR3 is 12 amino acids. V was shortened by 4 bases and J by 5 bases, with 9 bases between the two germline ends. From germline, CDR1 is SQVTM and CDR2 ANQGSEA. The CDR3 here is CSVARTNNEQFF. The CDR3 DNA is TGCAGCGTTGCGCGAACCAACAATGAGCAGTTCTTC.

CDR3 sequence (DNA): TGTGCCAGCAGTTCCCCCCCCGGACAGAACTATAATTCACCCCTCCACTTT. The encoded protein is CASSSPPGQNYNSPLHF. V and J are TRBV27 and TRBJ1-6, with TRBD1 as a possible D gene (6 bases). Between the trimmed V and J ends, which lost 4 bases and 3 bases, there was a span of 16 bases. The germline V gene encodes CDR1 MNHEY and CDR2 SMNVEV (reference sequence). The CDR3 has 17 amino acids.

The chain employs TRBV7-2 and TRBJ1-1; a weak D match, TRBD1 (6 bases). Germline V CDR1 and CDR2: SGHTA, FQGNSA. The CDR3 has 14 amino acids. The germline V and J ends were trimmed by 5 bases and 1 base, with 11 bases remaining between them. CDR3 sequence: CASSHRAPNTEAFF. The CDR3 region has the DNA TGTGCCAGCAGCCACAGGGCCCCGAACACTGAAGCTTTCTTT.

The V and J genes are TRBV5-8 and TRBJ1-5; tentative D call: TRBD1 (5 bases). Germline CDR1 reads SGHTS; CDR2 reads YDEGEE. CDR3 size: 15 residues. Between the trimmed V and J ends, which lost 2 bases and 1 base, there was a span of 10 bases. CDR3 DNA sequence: TGTGCCAGCAGCTTAAGGGGTAACAGCAATCAGCCCCAGCATTTT. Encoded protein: CASSLRGNSNQPQHF.

For the CDR3, the DNA is TGTGCCAGCAGCCTCCCGGGGATCTACGAGCAGTACTTC. Translation: CASSLPGIYEQYF. The rearrangement links TRBV7-2 to TRBJ2-7; a weak D match, TRBD2 (5 bases). Trimming left V 5 bases short and J 3 bases short, with 11 bases between. The length of the CDR3 is 13 residues. Germline CDR1 and CDR2: SGHTA and FQGNSA. The full variable domain, rest sourced from reference TRBV7-2 and TRBJ2-7, is GAGVSQSPSNKVTEKGKDVELRCDPISGHTALYWYRQSLGQGLEFLIYFQGNSAPDKSGLPSDRFSAERTGGSVSTLTIQRTQQEDSAVYLCASSLPGIYEQYFGPGTRLTVT.

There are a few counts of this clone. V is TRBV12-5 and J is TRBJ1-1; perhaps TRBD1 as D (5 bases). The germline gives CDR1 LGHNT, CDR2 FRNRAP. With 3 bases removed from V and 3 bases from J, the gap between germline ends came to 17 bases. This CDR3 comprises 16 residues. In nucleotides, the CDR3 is TGTGCTAGTGGTTTTCCCCCCACAGGCCTATACACTGAAGCTTTCTTT. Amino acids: CASGFPPTGLYTEAFF.

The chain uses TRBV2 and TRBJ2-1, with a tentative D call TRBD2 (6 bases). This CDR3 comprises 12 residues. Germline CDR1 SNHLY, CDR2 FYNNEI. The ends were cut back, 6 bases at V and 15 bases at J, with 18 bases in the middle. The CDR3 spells CASRGDSGRWFF. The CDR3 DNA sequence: TGTGCCAGCAGGGGGGACTCCGGACGGTGGTTCTTC. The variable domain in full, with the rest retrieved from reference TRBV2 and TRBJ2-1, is EPEVTQTPSHQVTQMGQEVILRCVPISNHLYFYWYRQILGQKVEFLVSFYNNEISEKSEIFDDQFSVERPDGSNFTLKIRSTKLEDSAMYFCASRGDSGRWFFGPGTRLTVL.

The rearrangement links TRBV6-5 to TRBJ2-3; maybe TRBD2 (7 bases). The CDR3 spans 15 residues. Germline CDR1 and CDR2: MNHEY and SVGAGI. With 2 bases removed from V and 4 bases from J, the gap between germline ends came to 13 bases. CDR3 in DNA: TGTGCCAGCAGTTACGACGGGGGGCGCGCAGATACGCAGTATTTT. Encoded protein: CASSYDGGRADTQYF.

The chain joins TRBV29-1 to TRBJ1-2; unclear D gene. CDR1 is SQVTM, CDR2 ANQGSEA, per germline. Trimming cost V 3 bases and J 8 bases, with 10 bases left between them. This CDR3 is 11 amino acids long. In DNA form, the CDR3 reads TGCAGCGTTGAGATCGGTTTCGGCTACACCTTC. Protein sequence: CSVEIGFGYTF. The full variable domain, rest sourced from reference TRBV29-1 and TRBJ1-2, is SAVISQKPSRDICQRGTSLTIQCQVDSQVTMMFWYRQQPGQSLTLIATANQGSEATYESGFVIDKFPISRPNLTFSTLTVSNMSPEDSSIYLCSVEIGFGYTFGSGTRLTVV.

CDR3 coding DNA: TGTGCCAGCAGCACTACAGGGGCGAGCCAAGAGACCCAGTACTTC. The encoded protein is CASSTTGASQETQYF. V gene TRBV7-7 combines with J gene TRBJ2-5; 7 bases are a match to TRBD1. The CDR3 extends over 15 amino acids. In germline, CDR1 is SSHAT, CDR2 FNYEAQ (reference sequence). The junction had 7 bases not matched to a gene; V was cut back by 5 bases and J by 1 base.

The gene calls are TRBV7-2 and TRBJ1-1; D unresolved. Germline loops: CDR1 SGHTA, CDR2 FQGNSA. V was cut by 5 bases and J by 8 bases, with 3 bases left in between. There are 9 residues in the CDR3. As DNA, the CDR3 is TGTGCCAGCAGCCTCGAAGCTTTCTTT. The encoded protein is CASSLEAFF.